The clone carrying this T cell receptor beta chain was counted at least ten times. The data were obtained in a study of regulatory T cells in long-lasting Graves disease. CDR3-region Arm-PCR and iRepertoire HTBI primers produced the TCR beta libraries. TCRdb reanalysed the multiplex PCR reads using MiXCR and keeps one entry per CDR3 protein. The sample lists about 420,000 distinct CDR3 sequences, roughly 15% occurring once. The time point is: newly diagnosed GD, antithyroid drugs for less than 3 months. Following extraction of RNA from PBMCs, that RNA was used to make the TCR library. CDR3 length: 14 amino acids. Germline V gene data show CDR1 as PRHDT and CDR2 as FYEKMQ (reference sequence). J was trimmed by 7 bases and V by 5 bases; bases with no gene match: 9. The sample also formed part of further work on T cells in Graves' hyperthyroidism and ophthalmopathy. That investigation notes: Diagnoses were established using clinical symptoms, serum thyroxine and TRAb, thyroid ultrasound and orbital computed tomography. First-round RT-PCR with HTBI primers amplified the TCR CDR3 region.

The TCR comes from a young woman with Graves disease. The chain has TRBV13 and TRBJ1-1, with 8 positions matching TRBD1. The sequenced sample was peripheral blood mononuclear cells (PBMCs), obtained at new diagnosis, from a patient treated with antithyroid drugs. CDR3 in amino acids: CASSVGQGRGEAFF. Here the CDR3 DNA reads TGTGCCAGCAGCGTCGGACAGGGACGCGGTGAAGCTTTCTTT.